This T cell receptor beta chain came from a study of blood T cell repertoires in COVID-19. The CDR3 length is 14 residues. Losses at the gene ends were 7 bases for V and 7 bases for J; bases not matched to a gene: 9. The V gene's germline CDR1 is SNHLY and CDR2 FYNNEI. Authors' data handling: Counts of nucleated cells, estimated from reference gene primer amplification, were obtained. Sequencing was performed with immunoSEQ multiplex PCR; in TCRdb, only in-frame clones are kept and a portion is missing. The V and J calls and clone size come from that table; D and trimming were worked out from the DNA. The sample includes fewer than 200,000 clones, approximately 84% seen only once; the top ten take 20% to 25%.

Material: peripheral blood. This chain joins TRBV2 and TRBJ2-3; 9 bases fit TRBD2. The origin of this receptor is a woman older than 75 with acute or convalescent COVID-19. Here the CDR3 reads CASTAGGEGNTQYF. The CDR3 nucleotides read TGTGCCAGCACGGCGGGAGGGGAGGGAAATACGCAGTATTTT.